This T cell receptor beta chain emerged from a study of T-cell memory formation after mild COVID-19. Looking at the study overall: Largely donor-specific TCR clusters were found. Study-level results: The study found balanced CD4/CD8 in clones contracting day 15 to 85 and a CD4+ lean in later expanders. Second-wave clones reaching peak frequency on day 37 lacked confirmed SARS-CoV-2 specificity.

5'RACE with constant-segment primers yielded barcoded, UMI-tagged TCR alpha and TCR beta cDNA libraries. TCRdb re-called the 5' RACE reads through MiXCR, storing one row per CDR3 protein. Among fewer than 550,000 distinct CDR3 sequences, 15% to 20% were seen once, and the ten largest hold around 8.4%. The CDR3 runs to 18 residues. Trimming removed 0 bases at V and 1 base at J, with 18 bases between. Details on this clonotype: No antigen is known for it.

This clonotype originated in an adult woman who had mild COVID-19 (a few samples of this study predate the infection). Cell type and time point are not known. The genes are TRBV12-3 or TRBV12-4 and TRBJ1-1, with a possible D match to TRBD1 (5 bases). The specimen was PBMCs or a T cell subset sorted from them (not recorded which). The CDR3: CASSLAVVRGQGNTEAFF. CDR3 coding DNA: TGTGCCAGCAGTTTAGCCGTTGTCAGAGGTCAGGGGAACACTGAAGCTTTCTTT.